This TCR beta chain was captured by sequencing in a study of blood T cell repertoires in COVID-19. About the research overall: Sites in the United States, Italy and Spain provided acute and convalescent COVID-19 samples.

Profiling relied on immunoSEQ multiplex PCR, and the TCRdb table lists in-frame clones only, not all of them. The data show about 250,000 clones, 88% seen once. This TCR was sampled from a man at least 80 years old with acute or convalescent COVID-19. The sample was peripheral blood.

The CDR3: CASSSPEGGTEKLFF. The DNA of the CDR3 is TGCGCCAGCAGCTCCCCGGAGGGTGGCACCGAAAAACTGTTTTTT. The V and J genes are TRBV5-1 and TRBJ1-4; the D is unclear. Trimming removed 3 bases from V and 8 bases from J, with 17 bases in between. This CDR3 has 15 residues. Looked up from germline, CDR1 is SGHRS and CDR2 is YFSETQ.